Listed below are T cell receptor beta chains from one sample, sequenced in a study of shared clonotypes between healthy human individuals. Sequencing used immunoSEQ multiplex PCR; TCRdb keeps in-frame clones, though not all of them. This table holds over a million clones, 70% to 80% found once. The sample was memory CD4+ T cells from PBMCs. Source of these receptors: a man aged 18-30 years in good health. Some clones in this sample may be carry-over from other donors' samples. Each CDR3 is given with its conserved first and last residue. The D gene is left open where the match is weak. Size is stated for part of the rows, as once, few or many counts, or as a class when the clone is expanded.

J gene,D gene,V gene,clone size,CDR3 protein,CDR3 DNA
TRBJ1-1,NA,TRBV28,NA,CASRTVYDRRGDTEAFF,TGTGCCAGCAGGACCGTTTACGATCGCAGGGGTGACACTGAAGCTTTCTTT
TRBJ1-1,TRBD1,TRBV28,NA,CASSLGQLNTEAFF,TGTGCCAGCAGTTTGGGACAGTTGAACACTGAAGCTTTCTTT
TRBJ1-4,NA,TRBV7-2,NA,CASSLLAGAVEKLFF,TGTGCCAGCAGCCTTCTTGCGGGGGCGGTTGAAAAACTGTTTTTT
TRBJ2-1,TRBD2,TRBV7-2,NA,CASSPWGGTSGSIKQFF,TGTGCCAGCAGCCCATGGGGGGGGACTAGCGGGAGTATTAAGCAGTTCTTC
TRBJ2-1,NA,TRBV11-2,NA,CASSSDRTRVSNEQFF,TGTGCCAGCAGCTCAGACAGGACCCGAGTGAGCAATGAGCAGTTCTTC
TRBJ2-3,NA,TRBV29-1,NA,CSVEDKGPDTQYF,TGCAGCGTTGAAGACAAGGGACCCGATACGCAGTATTTT
TRBJ2-1,NA,TRBV5-1,NA,CASRLNNEQFF,TGCGCCAGCAGATTGAACAATGAGCAGTTCTTC
TRBJ2-7,TRBD1,TRBV6-1,NA,CASSGGRGQNEQYF,TGTGCCAGCAGTGGTGGCAGGGGGCAAAACGAGCAGTACTTC
TRBJ2-5,TRBD1,TRBV25-1,NA,CASSPPDRGLETQYF,TGTGCCAGCAGCCCCCCCGACAGGGGGCTAGAGACCCAGTACTTC
TRBJ1-5,NA,TRBV2,NA,CASSQGRGEWQPQHF,TGTGCCAGCAGTCAGGGCAGGGGTGAATGGCAGCCCCAGCATTTT
TRBJ2-7,TRBD2,TRBV18,NA,CASSPTLASYEQYF,TGTGCCAGCTCACCAACACTAGCGAGCTACGAGCAGTACTTC
TRBJ2-5,NA,TRBV5-6,NA,CASSWGRQASNQETQYF,TGTGCCAGCAGCTGGGGAAGACAGGCTTCCAACCAAGAGACCCAGTACTTC
TRBJ2-7,TRBD1,TRBV28,NA,CASSYRQGVTYEQYF,TGTGCCAGCAGTTATCGACAGGGGGTTACCTACGAGCAGTACTTC
TRBJ2-3,NA,TRBV6-5,NA,CASIQSGTDTQYF,TGTGCCAGCATCCAATCTGGCACAGATACGCAGTATTTT
TRBJ2-2,TRBD2,TRBV6-5,few,CASSSSGRIAGELFF,TGTGCCAGCAGTTCTAGCGGGAGGATCGCCGGGGAGCTGTTTTTT
TRBJ1-1,NA,TRBV4-3,NA,CASSQEPGTEAFF,TGCGCCAGCAGCCAAGAGCCGGGCACTGAAGCTTTCTTT
TRBJ2-1,TRBD2,TRBV2,NA,CASRPGTSGWNEQFF,TGTGCCAGCAGACCCGGGACTAGCGGGTGGAATGAGCAGTTCTTC
TRBJ2-7,TRBD1,TRBV30,NA,CAWSEDRGPYEQYF,TGTGCCTGGAGTGAGGACAGGGGGCCCTACGAGCAGTACTTC
TRBJ2-5,NA,TRBV7-2,NA,CASSLSGLRVRQETQYF,TGTGCCAGCAGCTTATCAGGACTGCGGGTGCGCCAAGAGACCCAGTACTTC
TRBJ2-5,TRBD2,TRBV19,NA,CASSMGLAGIQETQYF,TGTGCCAGTAGTATGGGGCTAGCGGGAATCCAAGAGACCCAGTACTTC
TRBJ1-1,NA,TRBV5-1,few,CASSLDPFKQEAFF,TGCGCCAGCAGCTTGGACCCCTTTAAACAAGAAGCTTTCTTT
TRBJ2-1,NA,TRBV7-2,few,CASSLVGGGQSNEQFF,TGTGCCAGCAGCTTAGTCGGGGGCGGACAAAGTAATGAGCAGTTCTTC
TRBJ2-1,NA,TRBV29-1,NA,CSVAPLDEQFF,TGCAGCGTTGCACCGCTCGATGAGCAGTTCTTC
TRBJ1-2,NA,TRBV10-1,NA,CASSRTVRGYTF,TGCGCCAGCAGTAGGACAGTCCGAGGCTACACCTTC
TRBJ1-2,TRBD1,TRBV5-4,NA,CASSSGQGSYGYTF,TGTGCCAGCAGCTCGGGACAGGGTTCATATGGCTACACCTTC
TRBJ2-1,TRBD2,TRBV6-5,NA,CASSPGTSNEQFF,TGTGCCAGCAGCCCCGGGACTAGCAATGAGCAGTTCTTC
TRBJ2-2,TRBD1,TRBV5-1,NA,CASSITGQGGTGELFF,TGCGCCAGCAGCATTACAGGACAGGGTGGCACCGGGGAGCTGTTTTTT
TRBJ1-3,NA,TRBV10-3,NA,CAISESRGSDTIYF,TGTGCCATCAGTGAGAGCAGGGGCTCAGACACCATATATTTT
TRBJ2-1,NA,TRBV28,NA,CASRFRGLRNNEQFF,TGTGCCAGCAGGTTCAGGGGTTTGAGGAACAATGAGCAGTTCTTC
TRBJ1-2,NA,TRBV2,once,CASSVARSAFGTGNYGYTF,TGTGCCAGCAGTGTAGCCAGATCCGCTTTCGGCACGGGTAACTATGGCTACACCTTC
TRBJ1-5,NA,TRBV10-3,once,CAIREGNQPQHF,TGTGCCATCAGAGAAGGGAATCAGCCCCAGCATTTT
TRBJ2-1,TRBD2,TRBV28,NA,CASSSSGAGSYNEQFF,TGTGCCAGCAGTTCTAGCGGGGCTGGCTCCTACAATGAGCAGTTCTTC
TRBJ1-1,NA,TRBV14,NA,CASSHPPRSTEAFF,TGTGCCAGCAGCCACCCACCCAGGAGCACTGAAGCTTTCTTT
TRBJ1-1,NA,TRBV7-3,NA,CASSLYGQTEAFF,TGTGCCAGCAGCTTATACGGGCAAACTGAAGCTTTCTTT
TRBJ1-1,NA,TRBV6-6,NA,CASSYYRGNTEAFF,TGTGCCAGCAGTTATTACCGGGGGAACACTGAAGCTTTCTTT
TRBJ1-1,NA,TRBV7-9,NA,CASSLVEPFF,TGTGCCAGCAGTTTGGTGGAACCTTTCTTT
TRBJ1-5,NA,TRBV6-5,NA,CATKVSYNQPQHF,TGTGCCACCAAGGTATCTTACAATCAGCCCCAGCATTTT
TRBJ2-2,NA,TRBV18,NA,CASSLMGGELFF,TGTGCCAGCTCACTCATGGGCGGGGAGCTGTTTTTT
TRBJ2-1,NA,TRBV9,NA,CASSVVITGRDEQFF,TGTGCCAGCAGCGTAGTGATTACGGGCAGAGATGAGCAGTTCTTC
TRBJ2-3,NA,TRBV10-3,once,CAMRGTQTDTQYF,TGTGCCATGCGCGGGACACAGACAGATACGCAGTATTTT
TRBJ1-5,NA,TRBV30,few,CAWSENSNQPQHF,TGTGCCTGGAGTGAGAATAGCAATCAGCCCCAGCATTTT
TRBJ1-2,TRBD1,TRBV27,NA,CASSSGTGEGYTF,TGTGCCAGCAGCTCCGGGACAGGGGAAGGCTACACCTTC
TRBJ1-2,NA,TRBV28,NA,CASLRSGAVYGYTF,TGTGCCAGTCTGAGGTCGGGGGCGGTCTATGGCTACACCTTC
TRBJ1-2,NA,TRBV28,NA,CASSFLDEPYGYTF,TGTGCCAGCAGTTTCTTGGACGAGCCCTATGGCTACACCTTC
TRBJ2-6,NA,TRBV11-2,NA,CASSASYSGANVLTF,TGTGCCAGCAGCGCATCCTATTCTGGGGCCAACGTCCTGACTTTC
TRBJ2-1,NA,TRBV9,NA,CASSVGAGSYNEQFF,TGTGCCAGCAGCGTAGGGGCAGGGTCGTACAATGAGCAGTTCTTC
TRBJ2-7,TRBD2,TRBV6-6,once,CASSRLAAYEQYF,TGTGCCAGCAGTAGACTAGCGGCGTACGAGCAGTACTTC
TRBJ2-3,NA,TRBV9,NA,CASSVAPSTDTQYF,TGTGCCAGCAGCGTAGCTCCCAGCACAGATACGCAGTATTTT
TRBJ2-2,TRBD1,TRBV18,NA,CASSDNSGQRTGELFF,TGTGCCAGCTCAGACAATTCGGGACAGCGCACCGGGGAGCTGTTTTTT